These 31 T cell receptor beta chains were sequenced from one sample in a study of PD-1 blockade in classical Hodgkin lymphoma. Generated by immunoSEQ multiplex PCR, the TCRdb table keeps only in-frame clones and is missing some. This sample has roughly 13,000 clones, with 75% to 95% found just once. After autologous stem cell transplantation all patients relapsed, and prior brentuximab vedotin exposure differed between cohorts. The sample in question was peripheral blood mononuclear cells (PBMCs), obtained at baseline. These receptor sequences come from a human donor with classical Hodgkin lymphoma.

The rearrangement links TRBV5-1 to TRBJ2-1; D not resolved. The CDR3 has 11 amino acids. The germline V and J ends were trimmed by 0 bases and 9 bases, with 4 bases remaining between them. CDR1 and CDR2 from the germline V gene are SGHRS and YFSETQ. CDR3 coding DNA: TGCGCCAGCAGCTTGGTAGGTGAGCAGTTCTTC. Translation: CASSLVGEQFF. Supplemented by reference TRBV5-1 and TRBJ2-1, the full variable domain reads KAGVTQTPRYLIKTRGQQVTLSCSPISGHRSVSWYQQTPGQGLQFLFEYFSETQRNKGNFPGRFSGRQFSNSRSEMNVSTLELGDSALYLCASSLVGEQFFGPGTRLTVL.

Note on this clone: Within the sample, other DNA sequences also encode this same CDR3. CDR3 bases: TGCGCCAGCAGCTTGGGCAGGGGAGGTGGGGAGACCCAGTACTTC. This encodes CASSLGRGGGETQYF. The chain combines TRBV5-1 with TRBJ2-5; perhaps D is TRBD1 or TRBD2 (6 bases each). CDR3 length equals 15 residues. Germline CDR1 reads SGHRS; CDR2 reads YFSETQ. V was pared by 0 bases and J by 5 bases, with 14 bases between.

V usage is TRBV7-9 and J usage is TRBJ2-7; 10 nucleotides match TRBD1. The V and J ends lost 4 bases and 3 bases, in that order; junction bases with no gene match: 6. This CDR3 comprises 15 residues. From germline, CDR1 is SEHNR and CDR2 FQNEAQ (reference sequence). CDR3 sequence (DNA): TGTGCCAGCAGCTCGCCGGGACAGGGGATCTACGAGCAGTACTTC. Translation: CASSSPGQGIYEQYF.

The rearrangement uses TRBV7-9 and TRBJ2-5, with 9 bases fitting TRBD1. This CDR3 is built from 12 residues. The V gene's germline CDR1 is SEHNR and CDR2 FQNEAQ (reference sequence). V was clipped by 3 bases and J by 10 bases; unmatched bases: 3. The CDR3 bases are TGTGCCAGCAGCTTTGACAGGGGGATCCAGTACTTC. This translates into CASSFDRGIQYF.

This rearrangement joins TRBV6-6 to TRBJ2-3; 7 nucleotides align to TRBD1. The CDR3 loop spans 14 amino acids. Trimming at V came to 4 bases and at J to 6 bases, leaving 7 bases not matched to a gene. The germline V gene has CDR1 MNHNY and CDR2 SVGAGI (reference sequence). CDR3: CASSLTGSRDTQYF. CDR3 nucleotides: TGTGCCAGCAGTTTGACAGGGTCGAGGGATACGCAGTATTTT.

In DNA, the CDR3 is TGTGCCAGCAGTACACTGAGCTCCTATAATTCACCCCTCCACTTT. It is translated as CASSTLSSYNSPLHF. This chain connects TRBV27 to TRBJ1-6; the D is unclear. Germline V gives CDR1 MNHEY, CDR2 SMNVEV (reference sequence). V was cut by 5 bases and J by 0 bases, with 8 bases left in between. This CDR3 contains 15 residues.

CDR3 region: CASRRGGTEEKLFF. CDR3 DNA: TGTGCCAGCAGACGAGGGGGCACCGAGGAAAAACTGTTTTTT. V and J are TRBV6-6 and TRBJ1-4; 7 bases are a match to TRBD1. The germline CDR1 and CDR2 sequences are MNHNY and SVGAGI (reference sequence). This CDR3 is 14 amino acids long. The J segment lost 8 bases and the V segment lost 6 bases, leaving 9 bases of the junction unmatched.

The CDR3 loop is CASSRAGAPGDEQFF. CDR3 bases: TGTGCCAGCAGCAGAGCGGGGGCCCCTGGGGATGAGCAGTTCTTC. The rearrangement uses TRBV28 and TRBJ2-1; 8 nucleotides match TRBD2. Looked up from germline, CDR1 is MDHEN and CDR2 is SYDVKM. With V trimmed by 6 bases and J by 8 bases, 12 bases remained unmatched. This CDR3 contains 15 residues.

The gene calls are TRBV18 and TRBJ1-1; D not certain. V was clipped by 6 bases and J by 4 bases, with 12 bases between them. The CDR3 totals 13 residues. The germline V gene has CDR1 KGHSH and CDR2 LQKENI. CDR3 in DNA: TGTGCCAGCTCGCAAATAAAGGGCACTGAAGCTTTCTTT. This gives the protein CASSQIKGTEAFF.

The V call is TRBV5-1, the J call TRBJ2-7, with 7 bases identical to TRBD1. This CDR3 is built from 14 residues. The V gene's germline CDR1 is SGHRS and CDR2 YFSETQ. V shed 0 bases, J shed 1 base, and the junction held 1 base outside the gene matches. CDR3 loop: CASSLEDRSYEQYF. The DNA for the CDR3 is TGCGCCAGCAGCTTGGAGGACAGGTCCTACGAGCAGTACTTC. Complete variable domain (other parts from reference TRBV5-1 and TRBJ2-7): KAGVTQTPRYLIKTRGQQVTLSCSPISGHRSVSWYQQTPGQGLQFLFEYFSETQRNKGNFPGRFSGRQFSNSRSEMNVSTLELGDSALYLCASSLEDRSYEQYFGPGTRLTVT.

CDR3 amino acids: CASSELGPSTDTQYF. For the CDR3, the DNA is TGTGCCAGCAGTGAACTAGGACCCAGCACAGATACGCAGTATTTT. The genes are TRBV2 and TRBJ2-3; D gene uncertain. Deletions cut 2 bases from V and 0 bases from J, with 9 bases between. Germline V gives CDR1 SNHLY, CDR2 FYNNEI. This CDR3 contains 15 residues.

V and J are TRBV30 and TRBJ2-3, with D unresolved. V was cut by 2 bases and J by 2 bases, with 5 bases left in between. Per the germline V gene, CDR1 is GTSNPN and CDR2 is SVGIG (reference sequence). The CDR3 loop spans 12 amino acids. The CDR3 DNA is TGTGCCTGGAGTCGCTCCACAGATACGCAGTATTTT. As protein: CAWSRSTDTQYF.

The chain links TRBV27 to TRBJ2-7; 9 positions match TRBD1. The germline V gene has CDR1 MNHEY and CDR2 SMNVEV (reference sequence). CDR3 size: 15 residues. The V gene end was trimmed by 5 bases and the J gene end by 7 bases; junction bases not matched to a gene: 12. CDR3 loop: CASSRGTGIAFEQYF. As DNA, the CDR3 is TGTGCCAGCAGTCGCGGGACAGGGATCGCTTTTGAGCAGTACTTC.

The chain couples TRBV19 to TRBJ2-7; D may correspond to TRBD1 or TRBD2 (5 bases each). CDR3 length: 11 amino acids. Trimming pared 3 bases from V and 9 bases from J, leaving 9 bases between. Per germline, CDR1 LNHDA and CDR2 SQIVND (reference sequence). The CDR3: CASSMGTAQYF. CDR3 nucleotide sequence: TGTGCCAGTAGTATGGGGACCGCGCAGTACTTC.

The chain links TRBV5-1 to TRBJ1-6, with 7 nucleotides matching TRBD1. Germline V lookup: CDR1 SGHRS, CDR2 YFSETQ. V shed 4 bases and J 4 bases; nucleotides not matched to a gene: 8. This CDR3 has 16 amino acids. The DNA of the CDR3 is TGCGCCAGCAGCGTCCAGGGGGAGGAGTATAATTCACCCCTCCACTTT. This encodes CASSVQGEEYNSPLHF. Complete variable domain (other parts from reference TRBV5-1 and TRBJ1-6): KAGVTQTPRYLIKTRGQQVTLSCSPISGHRSVSWYQQTPGQGLQFLFEYFSETQRNKGNFPGRFSGRQFSNSRSEMNVSTLELGDSALYLCASSVQGEEYNSPLHFGNGTRLTVT.

The chain recombines TRBV5-1 with TRBJ2-1; perhaps D is TRBD1 or TRBD2 (5 bases each). V lost 0 bases, J lost 0 bases, and 7 bases lay in between. The CDR3 consists of 15 residues. From germline, CDR1 is SGHRS and CDR2 YFSETQ. The CDR3: CASSLEGSSYNEQFF. The CDR3, as DNA: TGCGCCAGCAGCTTGGAGGGGAGCTCCTACAATGAGCAGTTCTTC. Using reference TRBV5-1 and TRBJ2-1 for the parts outside the CDR3, the full variable domain is KAGVTQTPRYLIKTRGQQVTLSCSPISGHRSVSWYQQTPGQGLQFLFEYFSETQRNKGNFPGRFSGRQFSNSRSEMNVSTLELGDSALYLCASSLEGSSYNEQFFGPGTRLTVL.

The rearrangement links TRBV27 to TRBJ1-2; 9 bases are shared with TRBD1. The CDR3 has 15 residues. Per the germline V gene, CDR1 is MNHEY and CDR2 is SMNVEV (reference sequence). With 5 bases clipped from V and 4 bases from J, the junction kept 8 bases outside the gene matches. The CDR3 region is CASSPLQGAFYGYTF. CDR3 DNA sequence: TGTGCCAGCAGTCCTCTACAGGGGGCGTTCTATGGCTACACCTTC.

This chain uses TRBV4-2 with TRBJ1-2; maybe TRBD1 (6 bases). The CDR3 is 13 amino acids. The V end lost 4 bases, the J end lost 7 bases, and 13 bases lay between the germline ends. Germline assignment: CDR1 LGHNA and CDR2 YNFKEQ. CDR3 loop: CASSPGAAVGYTF. CDR3 nucleotides: TGTGCCAGCAGCCCAGGGGCCGCAGTTGGCTACACCTTC.

The chain recombines TRBV6-5 with TRBJ1-2; D ambiguous. The germline V gene encodes CDR1 MNHEY and CDR2 SVGAGI. V was cut by 5 bases and J by 5 bases, with 15 bases left in between. There are 14 residues in the CDR3. Here the CDR3 reads CASSPADKLYGYTF. In DNA, the CDR3 is TGTGCCAGCAGTCCCGCCGATAAATTATATGGCTACACCTTC.

This chain uses TRBV5-1 with TRBJ2-3; the D call may be TRBD1 or TRBD2 (5 bases each). The CDR3 has 15 amino acids. V was shortened by 2 bases and J by 2 bases, with 12 bases between the two germline ends. Germline V gene lookup returns CDR1 SGHRS and CDR2 YFSETQ. CDR3 amino acids: CASSFQRGPTDTQYF. CDR3 in DNA: TGCGCCAGCAGCTTCCAACGGGGCCCCACAGATACGCAGTATTTT.

The CDR3 bases are TGTGCCAGCAGCTCCGGGACTAGCCCTATCAATGAGCAGTTCTTC. Translated: CASSSGTSPINEQFF. The V call is TRBV9, the J call TRBJ2-1; 9 positions agree with TRBD2. This CDR3 region has 15 residues. V lost 4 bases and J lost 6; bases outside the gene matches: 8. Germline loops: CDR1 SGDLS, CDR2 YYNGEE.

The chain couples TRBV5-1 to TRBJ2-5; no clear D. Trimming removed 0 bases from V and 5 bases from J, with 5 bases in between. The CDR3 sequence is 12 residues long. The germline CDR1 and CDR2 sequences are SGHRS and YFSETQ. The CDR3 loop is CASSLGWETQYF. CDR3 bases: TGCGCCAGCAGCTTGGGTTGGGAGACCCAGTACTTC.

This clone was seen only a few times. V gene TRBV28 combines with J gene TRBJ2-1; 13 nucleotides agree with TRBD2. CDR3 length equals 16 residues. With 6 bases clipped from V and 9 bases from J, the junction kept 11 bases outside the gene matches. Germline V gives CDR1 MDHEN, CDR2 SYDVKM. CDR3 nucleotides: TGTGCCAGCAGGACCATAACTAGCGGGGGGGCTGGTGAGCAGTTCTTC. Its protein product is CASRTITSGGAGEQFF. The variable domain in full, with the rest retrieved from reference TRBV28 and TRBJ2-1, is DVKVTQSSRYLVKRTGEKVFLECVQDMDHENMFWYRQDPGLGLRLIYFSYDVKMKEKGDIPEGYSVSREKKERFSLILESASTNQTSMYLCASRTITSGGAGEQFFGPGTRLTVL.

Comment on this clone: This sample includes further DNA sequences coding for the same CDR3. V usage is TRBV5-1 and J usage is TRBJ2-7, with D possibly matching TRBD1 (6 bases). Trimming pared 3 bases from V and 2 bases from J, leaving 12 bases between. This CDR3 has 14 amino acids. Germline-derived CDR1 and CDR2 are SGHRS and YFSETQ. This chain's CDR3 is CASSSTSGAYEQYF. DNA of the CDR3: TGCGCCAGCAGCTCTACTTCAGGGGCCTACGAGCAGTACTTC.

V gene TRBV9 combines with J gene TRBJ1-2, with D possibly being TRBD1 (5 bases). This CDR3 is built from 12 residues. V lost 3 bases and J lost 14, with 17 bases in between. Germline V gene lookup returns CDR1 SGDLS and CDR2 YYNGEE. The CDR3 loop is CASSGSGAPPTF. The CDR3 DNA reads TGTGCCAGCAGCGGCAGCGGGGCTCCACCTACCTTC.

The rearrangement joins TRBV19 to TRBJ2-7; 8 positions agree with TRBD2. The CDR3 is made up of 20 amino acids. Germline assignment: CDR1 LNHDA and CDR2 SQIVND (reference sequence). J lost 3 bases, V lost 1 base, and 20 bases had no gene match. CDR3 residues: CASSIASGGAGDTLIYEQYF. DNA for the CDR3: TGTGCCAGTAGTATAGCTTCCGGAGGAGCGGGGGACACGTTGATCTACGAGCAGTACTTC.

The genes are TRBV6-5 and TRBJ2-1; 7 bases are a match to TRBD1. Trimming cost V 6 bases and J 4 bases; bases outside gene matches: 9. This CDR3 is 15 amino acids long. The germline CDR1 and CDR2 sequences are MNHEY and SVGAGI. CDR3 DNA: TGTGCCAGCAGACCGACAGGGCTAGCTTACAATGAGCAGTTCTTC. This codes for CASRPTGLAYNEQFF.

CDR3 nucleotide sequence: TGTGCCAGCAGCTTGAAGGGGGCCGGGGAGCTGTTTTTT. It encodes CASSLKGAGELFF. The chain is built from TRBV5-4 and TRBJ2-2, with D tentatively TRBD1 (6 bases). The CDR3 consists of 13 residues. Trimming cost V 1 base and J 6 bases, with 7 bases left between them. CDR1 and CDR2 from the germline V gene are SGHNT and YYREEE (reference sequence).

The genes are TRBV4-1 and TRBJ2-5, with 7 positions matching TRBD1. The CDR3 sequence is 14 residues long. CDR1 and CDR2 from the germline V gene are MGHRA and YSYEKL. The trim removed 3 bases at V and 2 bases at J, leaving 3 bases unmatched. The CDR3 sequence is CASSHDREQETQYF. The CDR3 nucleotides read TGCGCCAGCAGCCACGACAGGGAACAAGAGACCCAGTACTTC.

The V and J genes are TRBV7-9 and TRBJ1-4; no definite D call. The germline V gene encodes CDR1 SEHNR and CDR2 FQNEAQ (reference sequence). The V gene lost 2 bases and the J gene lost 12 bases, with 13 bases spanning the gap. This CDR3 has 13 residues. The CDR3: CASSLSGLEELFF. For the CDR3, the DNA is TGTGCCAGCAGCTTATCGGGGTTGGAGGAACTGTTTTTT.

The CDR3 sequence: CASKPDGSTNEKLFF. CDR3 nucleotides: TGCGCCAGCAAGCCGGACGGGTCAACTAATGAAAAACTGTTTTTT. J is TRBJ1-4 and V is TRBV5-1; unclear D gene. Trimming cost V 6 bases and J 0 bases, with 12 bases left between them. There are 15 residues in the CDR3. Germline CDR1 is SGHRS and CDR2 is YFSETQ.